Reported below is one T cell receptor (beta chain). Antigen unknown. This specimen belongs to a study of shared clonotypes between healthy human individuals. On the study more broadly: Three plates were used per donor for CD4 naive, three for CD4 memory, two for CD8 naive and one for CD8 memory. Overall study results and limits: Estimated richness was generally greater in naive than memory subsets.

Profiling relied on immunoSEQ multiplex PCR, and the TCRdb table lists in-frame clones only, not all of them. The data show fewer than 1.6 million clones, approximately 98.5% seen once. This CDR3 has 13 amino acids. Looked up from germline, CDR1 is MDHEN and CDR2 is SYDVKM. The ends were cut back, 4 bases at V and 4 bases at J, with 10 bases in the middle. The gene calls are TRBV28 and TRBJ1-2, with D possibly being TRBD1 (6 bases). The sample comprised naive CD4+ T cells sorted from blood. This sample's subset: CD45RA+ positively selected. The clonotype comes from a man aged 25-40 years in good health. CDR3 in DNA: TGTGCCAGCAGTTACAGGGAGGTCTATGGCTACACCTTC. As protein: CASSYREVYGYTF.